This T cell receptor (beta chain) was recovered during a study of T cell responses to AZD1222 COVID-19 vaccine. The study's findings and limits: Close to half of all spike-specific TCRs reportedly target regions of the variants that are unmutated. It should be noted that donors were predominantly white British and more often female, and clonal diversity was possibly underestimated.

The CDR3 is 16 amino acids. The V gene lost 0 bases and the J gene lost 3 bases, with 12 bases spanning the gap. Germline values: CDR1 LNHDA, CDR2 SQIVND (reference sequence). This clone has a single count. The antigen is undetermined. The protocol was immunoSEQ multiplex PCR, while the TCRdb copy is restricted to in-frame clones and leaves out a portion. The sample lists roughly 65,000 clones; over 60% were seen once. This TCR came from an adult in good health. This chain joins TRBV19 and TRBJ2-1; tentative D call: TRBD2 (7 bases). Specimen: peripheral blood, collected on day 0 of AZD1222 vaccination. The CDR3 protein is CASSIDRGASYNEQFF. As DNA, the CDR3 is TGTGCCAGTAGTATAGACCGGGGGGCCAGCTACAATGAGCAGTTCTTC. The complete variable domain, with remaining parts taken from reference TRBV19 and TRBJ2-1, reads DGGITQSPKYLFRKEGQNVTLSCEQNLNHDAMYWYRQDPGQGLRLIYYSQIVNDFQKGDIAEGYSVSREKKESFPLTVTSAQKNPTAFYLCASSIDRGASYNEQFFGPGTRLTVL.